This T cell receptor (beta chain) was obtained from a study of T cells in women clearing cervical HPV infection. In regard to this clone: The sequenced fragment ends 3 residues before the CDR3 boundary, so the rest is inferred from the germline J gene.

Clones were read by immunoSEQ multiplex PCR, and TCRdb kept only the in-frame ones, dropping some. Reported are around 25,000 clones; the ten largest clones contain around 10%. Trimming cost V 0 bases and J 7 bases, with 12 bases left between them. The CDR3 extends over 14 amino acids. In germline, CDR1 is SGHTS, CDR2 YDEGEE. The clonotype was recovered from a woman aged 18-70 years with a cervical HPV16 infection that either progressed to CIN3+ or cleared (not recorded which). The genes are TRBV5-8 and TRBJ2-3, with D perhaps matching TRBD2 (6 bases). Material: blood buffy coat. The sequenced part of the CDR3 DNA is TGTGCCAGCAGCTTGGTAGCGGCGGTAAATACG. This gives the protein CASSLVAAVNT. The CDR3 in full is CASSLVAAVNTQYF.